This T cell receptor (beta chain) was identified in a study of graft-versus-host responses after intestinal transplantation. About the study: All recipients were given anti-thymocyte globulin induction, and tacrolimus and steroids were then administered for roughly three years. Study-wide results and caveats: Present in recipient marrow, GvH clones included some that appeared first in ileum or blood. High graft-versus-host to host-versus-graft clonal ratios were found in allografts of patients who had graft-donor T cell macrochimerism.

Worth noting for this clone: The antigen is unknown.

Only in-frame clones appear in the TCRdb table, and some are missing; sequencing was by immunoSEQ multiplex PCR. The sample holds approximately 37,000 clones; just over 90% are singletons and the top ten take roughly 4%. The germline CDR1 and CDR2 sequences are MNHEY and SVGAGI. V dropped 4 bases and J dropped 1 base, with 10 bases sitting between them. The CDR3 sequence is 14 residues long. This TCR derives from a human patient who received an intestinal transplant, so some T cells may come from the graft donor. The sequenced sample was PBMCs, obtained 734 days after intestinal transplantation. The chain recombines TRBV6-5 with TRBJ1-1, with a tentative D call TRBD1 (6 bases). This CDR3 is CASSWQGRNTEAFF. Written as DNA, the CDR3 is TGTGCCAGCAGTTGGCAGGGGCGGAACACTGAAGCTTTCTTT.